This TCR beta chain was found in a study of CD8 T cells in ankylosing spondylitis. Study-level findings and limits: Significant enrichment of disease-linked clones was reportedly seen in matched ankylosing spondylitis synovial fluid. Among TCR beta sequences, a motif of eight highly homologous variants appeared characteristic of ankylosing spondylitis blood.

Quantitative 5'-RACE with molecular barcodes generated TCR beta libraries. TCRdb called the 5' RACE reads again in MiXCR, with one record for every CDR3 protein. The table shows approximately 240,000 distinct CDR3 sequences, with roughly a quarter occurring only once. This clonotype was seen repeatedly, ten times or more. Its antigen is currently unknown. This CDR3 spans 16 amino acids. The V end was cut by 6 bases, the J end by 8 bases, with 26 bases between. CDR1 and CDR2 from the germline V gene are DFQATT and SNEGSKA (reference sequence). This sequence was found in a male donor with ankylosing spondylitis or in good health (not recorded which). The chain is built from TRBV20-1 and TRBJ2-1; the D gene could be TRBD1 or TRBD2 (6 bases each). Sequenced: blood, either unsorted or a sorted T cell fraction (not recorded which). The CDR3 is CSAPPPRHREVDEQFF. CDR3 nucleotide sequence: TGCAGTGCCCCCCCGCCACGACACAGGGAGGTAGATGAGCAGTTCTTC.